This T cell receptor beta chain was identified in a study of early T cells in non-severe SARS-CoV-2 infection. Study at large: Sequenced bulk RNA came from whole blood that was unsorted, and chains were unpaired.

cDNA molecules, individually, were tagged with unique molecular identifiers. Each CDR3 protein is one row after TCRdb ran MiXCR on the 5' RACE reads. The sample includes more than 60,000 distinct CDR3 sequences, under 15% of them seen just once. Germline loops: CDR1 PRHDT, CDR2 FYEKMQ (reference sequence). Trimming stripped 3 bases from V and 6 bases from J, with 12 bases between. This CDR3 region has 14 residues. A note on this clonotype: Antigen specificity is unknown.

The study, taken as a whole, reports: There was a bias toward anti-spike CD8 responses in VDJdb matching, which missed private and CD4 specificities.

The V and J genes are TRBV13 and TRBJ2-1; maybe TRBD2 (6 bases). The clonotype originates from an adult who was a healthcare worker with PCR-confirmed SARS-CoV-2 infection or an uninfected control (not recorded which). Sequencing was done on a sample of whole blood. In DNA form, the CDR3 reads TGTGCCAGCAGCTTCTTGACCGGGGGCAATGAGCAGTTCTTC. Protein: CASSFLTGGNEQFF.